A single sample gave rise to the 21 T cell receptor beta chains below, sequenced in a study of blood T cell repertoires in COVID-19. Clones were read by immunoSEQ multiplex PCR, and TCRdb kept only the in-frame ones, dropping some. Of some 230,000 clones in the sample, about 80% are singletons; the top ten hold under 1.5%. The source material was PBMCs or T cells enriched from blood (not recorded which). These receptors all stem from a woman aged 35 to 49 with acute COVID-19.

Regarding this clone: At one of its ends the junction is not consistent with the germline gene, which may arise from a read error. CDR3 nucleotides: TGTGCCACCTCAACGTTCCCTTCGGGCGAGCAGTACTTC. It yields the protein CATSTFPSGEQYF. V usage is TRBV18 and J usage is TRBJ2-7; D unresolved. The CDR3 length is 13 residues. Per germline, CDR1 KGHSH and CDR2 LQKENI.

Only a few counts were recorded for this clone. This chain uses TRBV6-5 with TRBJ1-5, with 7 bases that match TRBD1. The CDR3 consists of 15 residues. The germline gives CDR1 MNHEY, CDR2 SVGAGI. V lost 5 bases and J lost 5; bases outside the gene matches: 9. The DNA of the CDR3 is TGTGCCAGCAGTATCGACAGGGCGGGGTATCAGCCCCAGCATTTT. This gives the protein CASSIDRAGYQPQHF.

This chain uses TRBV7-9 with TRBJ1-4; D possibly corresponds to TRBD1 (6 bases). CDR1 is SEHNR and CDR2 is FQNEAQ in the germline V gene (reference sequence). The CDR3 is made up of 15 amino acids. Deletions cut 5 bases from V and 0 bases from J, with 10 bases between. The CDR3 DNA is TGTGCCAGCAGCCGGGACACCACAACTAATGAAAAACTGTTTTTT. Translating gives CASSRDTTTNEKLFF.

Concerning this clone itself: Mismatch with germline at one junction end may stem from a read error. The rearrangement links TRBV9 to TRBJ1-1, with TRBD1 identical over 10 bases. Germline loops: CDR1 SGDLS, CDR2 YYNGEE. The CDR3 covers 16 residues. CDR3 loop: CANSPRQGAGNTEAFF. The DNA of the CDR3 is TGTGCCAACAGCCCACGACAGGGGGCAGGGAACACTGAAGCTTTCTTT.

V usage is TRBV10-2 and J usage is TRBJ1-6; a possible D gene is TRBD1 (6 bases). Germline loops: CDR1 WSHSY, CDR2 SAAADI. V lost 6 bases and J lost 0, with 9 bases in between. This CDR3 is 15 amino acids long. As DNA, the CDR3 is TGCGCCAGCAGGGGGGACATCTCCTATAATTCACCCCTCCACTTT. Its protein is CASRGDISYNSPLHF.

In nucleotides, the CDR3 is TGTGCCACCACCCATCCCCGGGGGTCCTCAACTAATGAAAAACTGTTTTTT. It specifies CATTHPRGSSTNEKLFF. V gene TRBV19 combines with J gene TRBJ1-4, with D perhaps TRBD1 (5 bases). Germline assignment: CDR1 LNHDA and CDR2 SQIVND (reference sequence). Trimming shortened V by 10 bases and J by 0 bases, and 21 bases separated the two germline ends. This CDR3 has 17 amino acids.

The V call is TRBV2, the J call TRBJ1-4; D is ambiguous. The length of the CDR3 is 14 residues. Trimming left V 6 bases short and J 1 base short, with 9 bases between. Germline assignment: CDR1 SNHLY and CDR2 FYNNEI. The CDR3 DNA reads as TGTGCCAGCAGCAGCCTAGGAACTAATGAAAAACTGTTTTTT. It translates to CASSSLGTNEKLFF.

J is TRBJ1-1 and V is TRBV7-3; TRBD1 is a possible D gene (5 bases). The CDR3 has 14 amino acids. Germline CDR1 is SGHTA and CDR2 is FQGTGA. V was trimmed by 2 bases and J by 5 bases, leaving 12 bases between them. CDR3 amino acids: CASSLEPRTTEAFF. Written as DNA, the CDR3 is TGTGCCAGCAGCTTAGAACCAAGGACAACTGAAGCTTTCTTT.

The J gene is TRBJ2-2, the V gene TRBV10-3, with D possibly TRBD1 on 5 matching bases. Trimming cost V 5 bases and J 1 base, with 5 bases left between them. The CDR3 has 13 amino acids. Germline V gene sequence: CDR1 ENHRY, CDR2 SYGVKD. The CDR3 coding sequence is TGTGCCATCAGTCAGGGGAACACCGGGGAGCTGTTTTTT. Protein product: CAISQGNTGELFF.

This clone was detected a few times. Other DNA variants within this sample encode the same CDR3. The chain is built from TRBV7-9 and TRBJ1-1; perhaps TRBD1 as D (5 bases). V dropped 5 bases and J dropped 5 bases, with 6 bases sitting between them. Germline loops: CDR1 SEHNR, CDR2 FQNEAQ (reference sequence). The length of the CDR3 is 11 residues. The chain's CDR3 is CASSPGTEAFF. DNA of the CDR3: TGTGCCAGCAGCCCAGGGACTGAAGCTTTCTTT. Filled out from reference TRBV7-9 and TRBJ1-1, the complete variable domain reads DTGVSQNPRHKITKRGQNVTFRCDPISEHNRLYWYRQTLGQGPEFLTYFQNEAQLEKSRLLSDRFSAERPKGSFSTLEIQRTEQGDSAMYLCASSPGTEAFFGQGTRLTVV.

The DNA for the CDR3 is TGTGCCAGCAGCTTGAGGACTCAGAACACTGAAGCTTTCTTT. Translating gives CASSLRTQNTEAFF. This sequence joins TRBV7-2 and TRBJ1-1; D not certain. V lost 3 bases and J lost 1, with 9 bases in between. This CDR3 has 14 residues. CDR1 and CDR2 from the germline V gene are SGHTA and FQGNSA.

V usage is TRBV4-1 and J usage is TRBJ2-3; possible D gene TRBD1, 6 bases. CDR1 is MGHRA and CDR2 is YSYEKL in the germline V gene. This CDR3 is 17 amino acids long. The germline V and J ends were trimmed by 5 bases and 6 bases, with 24 bases remaining between them. DNA of the CDR3: TGCGCCAGCAGCGGGAATGACGGACAGCCAATCACCGATACGCAGTATTTT. This translates into CASSGNDGQPITDTQYF.

This clone has a handful of counts. J is TRBJ1-5 and V is TRBV7-8, with D maybe TRBD1 (5 bases). V dropped 1 base and J dropped 7 bases, with 8 bases sitting between them. Germline-derived CDR1 and CDR2 are SGHVS and FQNEAQ. The CDR3 is 13 amino acids. The CDR3 sequence: CASSLERGQPQHF. The DNA of the CDR3 is TGTGCCAGCAGCTTAGAAAGGGGCCAGCCCCAGCATTTT. Looking up the rest from reference TRBV7-8 and TRBJ1-5 gives the full variable domain: GAGVSQSPRYKVAKRGQDVALRCDPISGHVSLFWYQQALGQGPEFLTYFQNEAQLDKSGLPSDRFFAERPEGSVSTLKIQRTQQEDSAVYLCASSLERGQPQHFGDGTRLSIL.

In DNA, the CDR3 is TGTGCCAGCACCACTGGTCCCACAGATACGCAGTATTTT. This translates into CASTTGPTDTQYF. V is TRBV27 and J is TRBJ2-3; D is ambiguous. This CDR3 has 13 residues. Germline V lookup: CDR1 MNHEY, CDR2 SMNVEV (reference sequence). Trimming shortened V by 7 bases and J by 2 bases, and 10 bases separated the two germline ends.

The chain combines TRBV7-9 with TRBJ2-3, with D perhaps TRBD1 (5 bases). This CDR3 has 13 amino acids. Trimming cost V 7 bases and J 2 bases, with 10 bases left between them. Germline CDR1 reads SEHNR; CDR2 reads FQNEAQ (reference sequence). The CDR3 here is CASIGEYTDTQYF. CDR3 DNA: TGTGCCAGCATAGGGGAATACACAGATACGCAGTATTTT.

This clone was detected once. V and J are TRBV5-8 and TRBJ2-7; D unclear. Germline V lookup: CDR1 SGHTS, CDR2 YDEGEE. There are 11 residues in the CDR3. Trimming shortened V by 1 base and J by 9 bases, and 8 bases separated the two germline ends. The CDR3 sequence is CASSLNELQYF. The CDR3 DNA reads TGTGCCAGCAGCTTGAACGAGTTGCAGTACTTC.

The V call is TRBV5-5, the J call TRBJ1-2; the D gene is possibly TRBD1 (5 bases). This CDR3 is 14 amino acids long. The V gene's germline CDR1 is SGHKS and CDR2 YYEKEE (reference sequence). Trimming left V 0 bases short and J 1 base short, with 7 bases between. The CDR3 sequence: CASSLVGDNYGYTF. In DNA form, the CDR3 reads TGTGCCAGCAGCTTGGTAGGGGATAACTATGGCTACACCTTC. Filled out from reference TRBV5-5 and TRBJ1-2, the complete variable domain reads DAGVTQSPTHLIKTRGQQVTLRCSPISGHKSVSWYQQVLGQGPQFIFQYYEKEERGRGNFPDRFSARQFPNYSSELNVNALLLGDSALYLCASSLVGDNYGYTFGSGTRLTVV.

The gene calls are TRBV7-2 and TRBJ2-5; D possibly corresponds to TRBD1 (8 bases). V was clipped by 3 bases and J by 5 bases, with 16 bases between them. Germline loops: CDR1 SGHTA, CDR2 FQGNSA. The CDR3 covers 15 residues. The CDR3 sequence: CASSLLDRGGETQYF. The CDR3, as DNA: TGTGCCAGCAGCTTGCTCGACAGGGGAGGGGAGACCCAGTACTTC.

Ten or more counts support this clone. The chain recombines TRBV2 with TRBJ2-3; maybe TRBD2 (6 bases). V lost 3 bases, J lost 2 bases, and 9 bases lay in between. The CDR3 has 14 amino acids. Germline CDR1 is SNHLY and CDR2 is FYNNEI. The DNA of the CDR3 is TGTGCCAGCAGTGATAGCGGCCTCACAGATACGCAGTATTTT. It is translated as CASSDSGLTDTQYF.

There are a few counts of this clone. The rearrangement uses TRBV18 and TRBJ1-1; TRBD1 might be the D (5 bases). The CDR3 has 15 amino acids. Germline CDR1 reads KGHSH; CDR2 reads LQKENI. Trimming pared 5 bases from V and 0 bases from J, leaving 13 bases between. The CDR3 DNA reads TGTGCCAGCTCAGGAGGCGGGGGTATGAACACTGAAGCTTTCTTT. This gives the protein CASSGGGGMNTEAFF.

V gene TRBV27 combines with J gene TRBJ2-7; 8 bases align to TRBD1. This CDR3 has 14 residues. V dropped 3 bases and J dropped 7; count of bases not matched to a gene: 8. CDR1 is MNHEY, CDR2 SMNVEV, per germline (reference sequence). The CDR3 loop reads CASSFGQGDLEQYF. CDR3 in DNA: TGTGCCAGCAGTTTTGGACAGGGAGACTTAGAGCAGTACTTC.